These 11 T cell receptor beta chains share one sample of origin, sequenced in a study of blood T cells in healthy people across ages. The second PCR ran about 6 to 12 cycles with a sample-barcoded 5' primer and J-beta primers. TCRdb passed the 5' RACE reads through MiXCR, listing each CDR3 protein once. The repertoire holds hundreds of thousands of distinct CDR3 sequences, with roughly 60% as singletons. The sequenced material came from blood. The receptors were gathered from a young man in good health.

The chain joins TRBV21-1 to TRBJ2-7; TRBD1, the table's D call, was not compared with the DNA. TRBV21-1 is shown as a pseudogene. This CDR3 is built from 17 residues. The CDR3 nucleotides read TGTGCCAGCAGCAAAGGGGCATCGGACAGGGGCGACTATGAGCAGTACTTC. It yields the protein CASSKGASDRGDYEQYF.

This clonotype was recorded once. This CDR3 fails to terminate in the conserved phenylalanine or tryptophan, so it likely reflects a read error. V gene TRBV5-5 combines with J gene TRBJ2-7, with D possibly TRBD2 on 6 matching bases. This CDR3 is 15 amino acids long. Trimming pared 0 bases from V and 6 bases from J, leaving 16 bases between. The V gene's germline CDR1 is SGHKS and CDR2 YYEKEE (reference sequence). The DNA of the CDR3 is TGTGCCAGCAGCTTGGATCTGGGGTTGGGGGGCGAGCAGTACCTC. This gives the protein CASSLDLGLGGEQYL.

In this sample, this clonotype turned up a few times. The chain links TRBV18 to TRBJ2-4; tentatively, D is TRBD1 (6 bases). The DNA end is more similar to TRBJ2-7, so the J call may be wrong. Germline V gene sequence: CDR1 KGHSH, CDR2 LQKENI. This CDR3 is 13 amino acids long. CDR3 region: CASSPVRGNEQYF. In DNA, the CDR3 is TGTGCCAGCTCACCGGTCAGGGGTAACGAGCAGTACTTC.

The J gene is TRBJ2-1, the V gene TRBV6-2 or TRBV6-3, with TRBD2 as a possible D gene (5 bases). V was cut by 2 bases and J by 8 bases, with 7 bases left in between. The CDR3 has 12 residues. Germline V gene data show CDR1 as MNHEY and CDR2 as SVGEGT. For the CDR3, the DNA is TGTGCCAGCAGTTACGAGGGATATGAGCAGTTCTTC. As protein: CASSYEGYEQFF.

The sample holds a few counts of this clonotype. The CDR3 DNA is TGCAGTGCTAGGGATGGCGTTTATTCACCCCTCCACTTT. This sequence encodes CSARDGVYSPLHF. V usage is TRBV20-1 and J usage is TRBJ1-6; D remains unclear. This CDR3 has 13 residues. V lost 3 bases and J lost 8, with 11 bases in between. The germline gives CDR1 DFQATT, CDR2 SNEGSKA (reference sequence).

This clonotype has more than one count but fewer than ten. This chain joins TRBV29-1 and TRBJ2-7; D is uncertain. V was shortened by 2 bases and J by 0 bases, with 8 bases between the two germline ends. The CDR3 has 13 residues. Per germline, CDR1 SQVTM and CDR2 ANQGSEA. CDR3 protein: CSVERADSYEQYF. In DNA, the CDR3 is TGCAGCGTTGAACGGGCGGACTCCTACGAGCAGTACTTC.

This clonotype was seen more than once but under ten times. The chain recombines TRBV20-1 with TRBJ2-1; tentative D call: TRBD2 (5 bases). Germline V gene lookup returns CDR1 DFQATT and CDR2 SNEGSKA (reference sequence). V was cut by 4 bases and J by 13 bases, with 23 bases left in between. CDR3 length: 14 amino acids. CDR3 in amino acids: CSAKELAPPKGQFF. CDR3 nucleotide sequence: TGCAGTGCTAAAGAGTTAGCGCCACCAAAAGGTCAGTTCTTC.

The rearrangement links TRBV7-8 to TRBJ2-4; D is ambiguous. The DNA end lines up better with TRBJ2-7; the J call may be wrong. The CDR3 totals 16 residues. Germline V CDR1 and CDR2: SGHVS, FQNEAQ. The chain's CDR3 is CASSPPLSTISYEQYF. For the CDR3, the DNA is TGTGCCAGCAGCCCACCCCTCTCAACCATATCCTACGAGCAGTACTTC.

The gene calls are TRBV3-1 and TRBJ2-7, with D unresolved. The germline V and J ends were trimmed by 0 bases and 2 bases, with 8 bases remaining between them. The CDR3 extends over 14 amino acids. Per germline, CDR1 LGHDT and CDR2 YNNKEL (reference sequence). In nucleotides, the CDR3 is TGTGCCAGCAGCCAAGAGGGGTCCACCTACGAGCAGTACTTC. It specifies CASSQEGSTYEQYF.

The rearrangement links TRBV6-1 to TRBJ2-1, with D maybe TRBD2 (6 bases). The V gene lost 5 bases and the J gene lost 2 bases, with 10 bases spanning the gap. The germline gives CDR1 MNHNS, CDR2 SASEGT. This CDR3 has 14 residues. The CDR3 region has the DNA TGTGCCAGCAGTACTAGCTACGCCTACAATGAGCAGTTCTTC. Translation: CASSTSYAYNEQFF.

The V and J genes are TRBV30 and TRBJ1-2, with a weak D call TRBD1 (5 bases). V was cut by 5 bases and J by 4 bases, with 14 bases left in between. The CDR3 extends over 13 amino acids. Germline V gives CDR1 GTSNPN, CDR2 SVGIG (reference sequence). The CDR3 nucleotides read TGTGCCTGGCTCTTGGACACTAGCTATGGCTACACCTTC. Residues: CAWLLDTSYGYTF.